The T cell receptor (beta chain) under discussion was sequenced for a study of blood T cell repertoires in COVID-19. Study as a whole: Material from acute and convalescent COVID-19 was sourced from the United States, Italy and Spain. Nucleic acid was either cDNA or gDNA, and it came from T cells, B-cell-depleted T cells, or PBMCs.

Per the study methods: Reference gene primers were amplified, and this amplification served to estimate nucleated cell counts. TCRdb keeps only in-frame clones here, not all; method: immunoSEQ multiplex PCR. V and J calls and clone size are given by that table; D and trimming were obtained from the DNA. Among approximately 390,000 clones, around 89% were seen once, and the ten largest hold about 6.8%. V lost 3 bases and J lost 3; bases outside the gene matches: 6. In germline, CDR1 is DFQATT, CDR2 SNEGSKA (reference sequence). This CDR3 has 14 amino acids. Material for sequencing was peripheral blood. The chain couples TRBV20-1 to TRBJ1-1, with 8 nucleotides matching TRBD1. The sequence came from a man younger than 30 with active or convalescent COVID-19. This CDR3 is CSASFRQGYTEAFF. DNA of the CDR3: TGCAGTGCTAGTTTTAGACAGGGGTACACTGAAGCTTTCTTT.